Described below is a single T cell receptor beta chain sequence and its context. These data originate in a study of blood T cell repertoires in COVID-19. Across the study: Some COVID-19 samples were acute and others convalescent; all came from the United States, Italy and Spain.

Categorization into cohorts depended on clinical history that participants reported. Germline values: CDR1 MNHEY, CDR2 SVGAGI. The V gene end was trimmed by 7 bases and the J gene end by 2 bases; junction bases not matched to a gene: 6. CDR3 length: 14 amino acids. Assay used: immunoSEQ multiplex PCR; TCRdb lists only in-frame clones, some missing. The sample has some 300,000 clones; around 89% are singletons. The gene calls are TRBV6-5 and TRBJ2-3; TRBD2 aligns across 7 bases. This sequence originates from a woman in her 40s who had recovered from COVID-19. Specimen: PBMCs or T cells enriched from blood (not recorded which). The CDR3 protein is CASKVAGTTDTQYF. CDR3 bases: TGTGCCAGCAAGGTAGCGGGCACCACAGATACGCAGTATTTT.